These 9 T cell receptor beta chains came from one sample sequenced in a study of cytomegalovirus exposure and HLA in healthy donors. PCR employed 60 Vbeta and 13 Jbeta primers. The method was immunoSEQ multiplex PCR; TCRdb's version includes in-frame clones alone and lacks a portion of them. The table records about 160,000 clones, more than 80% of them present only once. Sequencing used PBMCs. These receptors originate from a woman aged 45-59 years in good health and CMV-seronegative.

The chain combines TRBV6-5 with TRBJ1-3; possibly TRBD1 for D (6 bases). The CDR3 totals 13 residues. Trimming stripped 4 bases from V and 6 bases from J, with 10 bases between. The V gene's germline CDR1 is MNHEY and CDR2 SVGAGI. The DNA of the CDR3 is TGTGCCAGCAGTTTGGACAGTCTAAACACCATATATTTT. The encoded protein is CASSLDSLNTIYF.

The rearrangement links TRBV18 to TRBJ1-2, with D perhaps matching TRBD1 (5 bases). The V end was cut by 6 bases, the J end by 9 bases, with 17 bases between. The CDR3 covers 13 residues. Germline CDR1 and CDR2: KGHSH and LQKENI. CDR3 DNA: TGTGCCAGCTCCCCCCCGGGGGAAAATCGCTACACCTTC. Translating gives CASSPPGENRYTF.

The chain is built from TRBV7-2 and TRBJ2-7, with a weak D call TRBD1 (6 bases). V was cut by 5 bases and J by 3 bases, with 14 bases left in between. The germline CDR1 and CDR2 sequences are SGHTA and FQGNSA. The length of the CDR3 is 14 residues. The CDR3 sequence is CASSPRQAIYEQYF. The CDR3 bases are TGTGCCAGCAGCCCCCGACAGGCGATCTACGAGCAGTACTTC. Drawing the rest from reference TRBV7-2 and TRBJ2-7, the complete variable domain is GAGVSQSPSNKVTEKGKDVELRCDPISGHTALYWYRQSLGQGLEFLIYFQGNSAPDKSGLPSDRFSAERTGGSVSTLTIQRTQQEDSAVYLCASSPRQAIYEQYFGPGTRLTVT.

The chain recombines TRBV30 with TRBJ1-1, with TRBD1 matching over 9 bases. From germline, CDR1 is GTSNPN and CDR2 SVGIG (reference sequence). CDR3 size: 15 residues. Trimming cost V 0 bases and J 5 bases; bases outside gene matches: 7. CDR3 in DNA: TGTGCCTGGAGTGTTCCCATGACAGGGGGAACTGAAGCTTTCTTT. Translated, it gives CAWSVPMTGGTEAFF.

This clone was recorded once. The CDR3 here is CASSFQGVGYGYTF. The DNA of the CDR3 is TGTGCCAGCAGCTTTCAGGGTGTGGGCTATGGCTACACCTTC. V gene TRBV5-6 combines with J gene TRBJ1-2; D might be TRBD1 (5 bases). The CDR3 loop spans 14 amino acids. V was trimmed by 2 bases and J by 4 bases, leaving 12 bases between them. The germline V gene encodes CDR1 SGHDT and CDR2 YYEEEE.

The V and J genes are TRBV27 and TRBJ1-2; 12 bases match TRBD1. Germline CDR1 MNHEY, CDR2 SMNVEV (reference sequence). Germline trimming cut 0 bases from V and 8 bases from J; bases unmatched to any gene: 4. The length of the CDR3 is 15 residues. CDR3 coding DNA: TGTGCCAGCAGTTTATCGGGACAGGGGGCGGGGGGCTACACCTTC. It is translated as CASSLSGQGAGGYTF.

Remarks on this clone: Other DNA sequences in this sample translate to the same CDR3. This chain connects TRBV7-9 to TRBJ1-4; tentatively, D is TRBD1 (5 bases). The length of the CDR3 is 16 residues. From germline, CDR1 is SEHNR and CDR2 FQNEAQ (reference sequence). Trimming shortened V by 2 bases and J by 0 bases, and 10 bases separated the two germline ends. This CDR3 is CASSLRQGATNEKLFF. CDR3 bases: TGTGCCAGCAGCTTAAGGCAGGGCGCAACTAATGAAAAACTGTTTTTT.

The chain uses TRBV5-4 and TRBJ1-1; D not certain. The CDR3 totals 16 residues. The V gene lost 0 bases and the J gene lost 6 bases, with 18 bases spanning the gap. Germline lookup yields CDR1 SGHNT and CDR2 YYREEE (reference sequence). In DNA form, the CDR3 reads TGTGCCAGCAGCTTGGCGTCGGCGAGGGTACCCTCTGAAGCTTTCTTT. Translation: CASSLASARVPSEAFF.

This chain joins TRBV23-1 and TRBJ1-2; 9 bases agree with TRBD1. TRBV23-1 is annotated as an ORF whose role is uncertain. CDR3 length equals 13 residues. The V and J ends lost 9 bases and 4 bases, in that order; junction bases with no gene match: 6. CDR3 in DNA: TGCGCCAGAACCTTGACAGGGGGCTATGGCTACACCTTC. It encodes CARTLTGGYGYTF.